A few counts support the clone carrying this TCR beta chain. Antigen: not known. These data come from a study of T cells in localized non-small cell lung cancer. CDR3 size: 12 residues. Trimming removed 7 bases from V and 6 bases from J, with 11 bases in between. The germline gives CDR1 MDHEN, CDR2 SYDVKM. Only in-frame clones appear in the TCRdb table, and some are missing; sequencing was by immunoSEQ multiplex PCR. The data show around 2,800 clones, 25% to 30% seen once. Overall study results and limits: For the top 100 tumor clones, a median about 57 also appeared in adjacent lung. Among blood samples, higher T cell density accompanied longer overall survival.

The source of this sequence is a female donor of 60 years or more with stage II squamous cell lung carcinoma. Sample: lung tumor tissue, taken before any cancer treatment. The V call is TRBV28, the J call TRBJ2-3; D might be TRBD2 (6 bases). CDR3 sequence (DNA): TGTGCCAGCACGGAAGGGACTGATACGCAGTATTTT. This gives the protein CASTEGTDTQYF. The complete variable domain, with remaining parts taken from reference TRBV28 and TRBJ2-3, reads DVKVTQSSRYLVKRTGEKVFLECVQDMDHENMFWYRQDPGLGLRLIYFSYDVKMKEKGDIPEGYSVSREKKERFSLILESASTNQTSMYLCASTEGTDTQYFGPGTRLTVL.